This TCR beta chain is from a study of blood T cell repertoires in COVID-19. Study-level background: Acute and convalescent COVID-19 specimens originated in the United States, Italy and Spain. In each case, the material was cDNA or gDNA derived from T cells, B-cell-depleted T cells, or PBMCs.

Method: immunoSEQ multiplex PCR; TCRdb's copy keeps in-frame clones and lacks some. The top ten clones hold 2.4% of a sample with 110,000 or so clones, just over 85% of them seen once. The clonotype comes from a human donor in a cohort sampled during active COVID-19. Sequencing input: peripheral blood.

The CDR3 region is CASSETTYGYTF. In DNA form, the CDR3 reads TGTGCCAGCAGTGAGACGACTTACGGCTACACCTTC. This chain uses TRBV6-1 with TRBJ1-2; no clear D. Germline V gene data show CDR1 as MNHNS and CDR2 as SASEGT. Between the trimmed V and J ends, which lost 3 bases and 8 bases, there was a span of 10 bases. The CDR3 spans 12 residues.